Sequencing of this TCR beta chain was carried out in a study of blood T cell repertoires in COVID-19. V lost 4 bases and J lost 0, with 13 bases in between. Germline CDR1 and CDR2: SGHVS and FQNEAQ. The length of the CDR3 is 16 residues. TCRdb keeps only in-frame clones here, not all; method: immunoSEQ multiplex PCR. This sample has 140,000 to 150,000 clones; roughly 80% occur once, and the top ten carry about 8%. V is TRBV7-8 and J is TRBJ1-5, with D maybe TRBD1 (6 bases). The sequenced sample consisted of peripheral blood. This TCR derives from a human donor with acute or convalescent COVID-19. The donor label of this sample is uncertain. CDR3: CASSSDRTYSNQPQHF. For the CDR3, the DNA is TGTGCCAGCAGCTCCGACAGGACGTATAGCAATCAGCCCCAGCATTTT.